The clone carrying this T cell receptor beta chain was seen once. The data were obtained in a study of blood T cell repertoires in COVID-19. Study details: From the United States, Italy and Spain came samples of acute and convalescent COVID-19. PBMCs, B-cell-depleted T cells, or T cells were the source of the cDNA or gDNA that made up the material.

Original methodology: From reference gene primer amplification, estimates of nucleated cell counts were derived. Repertoires were generated with immunoSEQ multiplex PCR, while TCRdb's copy carries only in-frame clones and drops some. Clonal size and the V and J genes are those of that table, whereas D and trimming came from the DNA. The sample comprises approximately 59,000 clones, roughly four fifths of which are singletons, and approximately 3.5% rests with the top ten. The CDR3 contains 15 residues. Trimming pared 0 bases from V and 5 bases from J, leaving 13 bases between. Germline assignment: CDR1 LGHNA and CDR2 YSLEER.

The receptor was isolated from a woman older than 75 with acute or convalescent COVID-19. The sequencing input was peripheral blood. V is TRBV4-3 and J is TRBJ1-1; D perhaps matches TRBD1 (6 bases). In nucleotides, the CDR3 is TGCGCCAGCAGCCAAGACCAGGGGACGTCGACTGAAGCTTTCTTT. It yields the protein CASSQDQGTSTEAFF.